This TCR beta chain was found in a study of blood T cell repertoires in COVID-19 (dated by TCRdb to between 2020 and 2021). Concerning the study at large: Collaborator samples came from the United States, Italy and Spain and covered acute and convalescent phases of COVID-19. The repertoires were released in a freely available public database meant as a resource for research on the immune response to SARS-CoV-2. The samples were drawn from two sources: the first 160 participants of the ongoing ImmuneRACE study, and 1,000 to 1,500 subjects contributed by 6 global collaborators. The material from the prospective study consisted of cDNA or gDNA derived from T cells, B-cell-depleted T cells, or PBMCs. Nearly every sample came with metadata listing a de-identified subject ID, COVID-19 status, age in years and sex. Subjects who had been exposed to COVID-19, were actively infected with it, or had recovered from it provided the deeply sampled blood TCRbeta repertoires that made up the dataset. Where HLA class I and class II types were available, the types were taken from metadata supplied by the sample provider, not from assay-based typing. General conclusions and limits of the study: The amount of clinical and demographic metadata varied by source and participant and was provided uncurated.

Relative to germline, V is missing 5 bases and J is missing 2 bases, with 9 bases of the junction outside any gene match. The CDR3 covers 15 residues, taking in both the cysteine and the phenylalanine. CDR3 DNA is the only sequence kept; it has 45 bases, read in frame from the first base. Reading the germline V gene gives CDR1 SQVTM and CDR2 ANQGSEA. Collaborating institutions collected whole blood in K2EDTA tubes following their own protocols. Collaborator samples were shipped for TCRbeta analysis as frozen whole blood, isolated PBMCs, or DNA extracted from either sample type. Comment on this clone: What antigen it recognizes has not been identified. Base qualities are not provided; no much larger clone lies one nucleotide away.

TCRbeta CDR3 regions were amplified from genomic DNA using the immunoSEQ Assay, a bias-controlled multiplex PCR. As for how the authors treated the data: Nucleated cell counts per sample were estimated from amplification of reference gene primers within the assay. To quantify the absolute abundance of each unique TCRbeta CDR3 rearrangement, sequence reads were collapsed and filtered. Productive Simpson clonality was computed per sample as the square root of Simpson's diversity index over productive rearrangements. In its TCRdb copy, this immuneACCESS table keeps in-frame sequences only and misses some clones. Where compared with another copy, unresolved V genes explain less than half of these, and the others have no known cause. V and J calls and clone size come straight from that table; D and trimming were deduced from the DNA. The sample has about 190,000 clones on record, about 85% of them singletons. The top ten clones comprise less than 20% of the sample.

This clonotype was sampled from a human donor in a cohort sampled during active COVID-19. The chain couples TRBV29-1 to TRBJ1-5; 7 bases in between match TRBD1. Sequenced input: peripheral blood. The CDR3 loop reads CSVPGGSRGNQPQHF. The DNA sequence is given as TGCAGCGTTCCAGGGGGTTCGAGGGGCAATCAGCCCCAGCATTTT.